This T cell receptor (beta chain) was sequenced during a study of CD8 T cells in ankylosing spondylitis. Study-wide points: Characteristic, it appeared, of ankylosing spondylitis blood was a TCR beta motif of eight highly homologous variants.

MiXCR was run by TCRdb on the 5' RACE reads, yielding one entry per CDR3 protein. The sample has about 540,000 distinct CDR3 sequences, 12% seen once. This CDR3 has 15 amino acids. V shed 6 bases and J 5 bases; nucleotides not matched to a gene: 9. Germline V gene lookup returns CDR1 SGHTA and CDR2 FQGNSA. As to this clonotype: The antigen is unknown.

The sequenced sample consisted of blood, either unsorted or a sorted T cell fraction (not recorded which). The chain couples TRBV7-2 to TRBJ2-7; the match to TRBD2 covers 11 bases. The clonotype was recovered from a male donor with ankylosing spondylitis. CDR3 in amino acids: CASSSRSGRAHEQYF. The CDR3 bases are TGTGCCAGCAGTTCTCGTAGCGGGAGGGCCCACGAGCAGTACTTC.